One T cell receptor (beta chain) is described in this entry. Trimming removed 4 bases at V and 1 base at J, with 8 bases between. The CDR3 totals 14 residues. CDR1 is MGHDK, CDR2 SYGVNS, per germline. The primer mix had 60 Vbeta and 13 Jbeta primers. Some clones are missing from TCRdb's copy, which holds only in-frame ones; the method was immunoSEQ multiplex PCR. The sample consists of over 150,000 clones, roughly 80% of them appearing once. The sample is drawn from a study of cytomegalovirus exposure and HLA in healthy donors. Sequencing input: PBMCs. The chain uses TRBV25-1 and TRBJ1-3, with D perhaps matching TRBD1 (6 bases). This TCR was sampled from a man aged 30 to 39 in good health and CMV-seropositive. This chain's CDR3 is CASSVDSSGNTIYF. CDR3 bases: TGTGCCAGCAGTGTGGACAGTTCTGGAAACACCATATATTTT.